This T cell receptor beta chain was obtained from a study of blood T cell repertoires in COVID-19. Study-wide context: Italy, Spain and the United States were the sources of the convalescent and acute COVID-19 samples. T cells, B-cell-depleted T cells, or PBMCs supplied cDNA or gDNA.

The table came from immunoSEQ multiplex PCR; TCRdb's copy has only in-frame clones and leaves some out. Of roughly 250,000 clones in the sample, 75% to 95% were seen once. Trimming stripped 2 bases from V and 3 bases from J, with 11 bases between. CDR1 and CDR2 from the germline V gene are MGHRA and YSYEKL. The CDR3 sequence is 15 residues long. Those who participated ranged in age from about 18 to 95 years and resided in 20 to 30 US areas. The clonotype originates from a young woman who had recovered from COVID-19. The chain has TRBV4-1 and TRBJ2-1; D is possibly TRBD1 (5 bases). Sequenced material: PBMCs or T cells enriched from blood (not recorded which). Here the CDR3 reads CASSQQRGGYNEQFF. DNA of the CDR3: TGCGCCAGCAGCCAACAAAGGGGCGGCTACAATGAGCAGTTCTTC.